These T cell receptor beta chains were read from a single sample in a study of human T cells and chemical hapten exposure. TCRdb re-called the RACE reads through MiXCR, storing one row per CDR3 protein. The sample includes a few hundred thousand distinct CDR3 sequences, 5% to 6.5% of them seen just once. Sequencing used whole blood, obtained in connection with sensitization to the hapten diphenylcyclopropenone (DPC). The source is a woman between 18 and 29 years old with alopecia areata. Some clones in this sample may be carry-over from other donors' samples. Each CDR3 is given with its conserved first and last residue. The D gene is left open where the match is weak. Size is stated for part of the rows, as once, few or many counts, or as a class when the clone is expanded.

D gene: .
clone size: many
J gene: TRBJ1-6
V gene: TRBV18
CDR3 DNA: TGTGCCAGCTCACCGGGACAATATAATTCACCCCTCCACTTT
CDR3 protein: CASSPGQYNSPLHF

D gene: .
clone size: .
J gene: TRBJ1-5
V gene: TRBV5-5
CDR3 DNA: TGTGCCAGCAGCGACGCGAGCAACAATCAGCCCCAGCATTTT
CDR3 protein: CASSDASNNQPQHF

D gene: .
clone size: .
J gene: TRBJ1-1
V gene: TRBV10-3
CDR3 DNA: TGTGCCGCCGGGGGAAGCGGGGCAGGCACTGAAGCTTTCTTT
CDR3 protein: CAAGGSGAGTEAFF

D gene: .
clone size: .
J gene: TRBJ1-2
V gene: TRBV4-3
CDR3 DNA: TGCGCCAGCAGCCAAAACGCCGGGCATAACTATGGCTACACCTTC
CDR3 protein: CASSQNAGHNYGYTF

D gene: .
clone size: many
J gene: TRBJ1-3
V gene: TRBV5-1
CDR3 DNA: TGCGCCAGCAGCTACCGATCTGGAAACACCATATATTTT
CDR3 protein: CASSYRSGNTIYF

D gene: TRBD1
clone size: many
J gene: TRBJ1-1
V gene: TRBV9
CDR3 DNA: TGTGCCAGCAGCCCCGGGACAGGGAACACTGAAGCTTTCTTT
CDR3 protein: CASSPGTGNTEAFF

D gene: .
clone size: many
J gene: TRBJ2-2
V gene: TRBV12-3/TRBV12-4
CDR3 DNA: TGTGCCAGCAGTTTAGCCGAGCCCAGAGCCGGGGAGCTGTTTTTT
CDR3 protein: CASSLAEPRAGELFF

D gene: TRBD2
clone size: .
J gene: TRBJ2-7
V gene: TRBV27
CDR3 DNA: TGTGCCAGCAGTCCTAGACTAGCGGGGCGACAAGAGCAGTACTTC
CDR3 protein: CASSPRLAGRQEQYF

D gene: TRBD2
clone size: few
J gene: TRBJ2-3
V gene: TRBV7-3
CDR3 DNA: TGTGCCAGCAGCCCACTAGCGGGGGCACGCACAGATACGCAGTATTTT
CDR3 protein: CASSPLAGARTDTQYF

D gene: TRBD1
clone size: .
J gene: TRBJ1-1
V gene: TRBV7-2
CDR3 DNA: TGTGCCAGCAGCTACCCACAGGGGGCTAACACTGAAGCTTTCTTT
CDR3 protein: CASSYPQGANTEAFF

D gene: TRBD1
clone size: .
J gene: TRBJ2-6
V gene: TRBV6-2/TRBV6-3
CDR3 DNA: TGTGCCAGCAGTGATAGGACAGGGGATCCTGGGGCCAACGTCCTGACTTTC
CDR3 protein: CASSDRTGDPGANVLTF

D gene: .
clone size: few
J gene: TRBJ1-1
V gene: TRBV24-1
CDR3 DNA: TGTGCCACCAGTGATTCCCGGGGAATGAGGGCTTTCTTT
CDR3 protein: CATSDSRGMRAFF

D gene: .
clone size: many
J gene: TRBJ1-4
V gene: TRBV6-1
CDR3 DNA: TGTGCCAGCAGTGAAGCTGTTGGGGGGGGCGAAAAACTGTTTTTT
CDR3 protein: CASSEAVGGGEKLFF

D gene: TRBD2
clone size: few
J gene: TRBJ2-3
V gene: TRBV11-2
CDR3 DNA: TGTGCCAGCAGCCCGGGGAGTAGCGGGGGACTAAGCACAGATACGCAGTATTTT
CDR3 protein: CASSPGSSGGLSTDTQYF

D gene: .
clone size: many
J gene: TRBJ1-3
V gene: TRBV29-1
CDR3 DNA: TGCAGCGTTGTCGGGGGTGCTGGAAACACCATATATTTT
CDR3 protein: CSVVGGAGNTIYF

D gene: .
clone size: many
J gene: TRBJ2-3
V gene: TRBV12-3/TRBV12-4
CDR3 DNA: TGTGCCAGCAGTCCGCGGGTCACAGATACGCAGTATTTT
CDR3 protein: CASSPRVTDTQYF

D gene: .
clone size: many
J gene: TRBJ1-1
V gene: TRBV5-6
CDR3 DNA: TGTGCCAGCAGCCTCTCTACCACTGAAGCTTTCTTT
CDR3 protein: CASSLSTTEAFF

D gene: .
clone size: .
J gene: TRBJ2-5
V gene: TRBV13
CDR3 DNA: TGTGCCAGCAGCTTACTAAGTGGGAAAGAGACCCAGTACTTC
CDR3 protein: CASSLLSGKETQYF

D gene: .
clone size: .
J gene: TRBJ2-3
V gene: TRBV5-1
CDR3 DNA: TGCGCCAGCAGCTTGGCGCTGATCACAGATACGCAGTATTTT
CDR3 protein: CASSLALITDTQYF

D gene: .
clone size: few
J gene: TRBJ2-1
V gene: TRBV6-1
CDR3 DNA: TGTGCCAGCAGTGAATTCGGAGGGTACAATGAGCAGTTCTTC
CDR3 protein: CASSEFGGYNEQFF

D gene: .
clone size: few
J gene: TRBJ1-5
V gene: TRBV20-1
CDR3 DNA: TGCAGTGCCAATCGCGTCGTTTCTACACGGAGGTGTTTCAATCAGCCCCAGCATTTT
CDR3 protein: CSANRVVSTRRCFNQPQHF

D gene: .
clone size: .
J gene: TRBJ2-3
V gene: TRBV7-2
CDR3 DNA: TGTGCCAGCAGCTTAGCGAGTTCAGACATAAGCACAGATACGCAGTATTTT
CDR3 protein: CASSLASSDISTDTQYF

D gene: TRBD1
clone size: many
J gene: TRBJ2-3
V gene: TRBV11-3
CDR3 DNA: TGTGCCAGCAGCGCAACAGGGGCAGATACGCAGTATTTT
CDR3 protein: CASSATGADTQYF

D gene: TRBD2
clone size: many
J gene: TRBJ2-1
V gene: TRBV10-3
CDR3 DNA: TGTGCCATCAGTGCCGAGACTAGCGGGGTAGGGACCTACAATGAGCAGTTCTTC
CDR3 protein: CAISAETSGVGTYNEQFF

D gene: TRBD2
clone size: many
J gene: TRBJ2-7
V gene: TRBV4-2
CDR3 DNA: TGTGCCAGCAGCCAAGATGGGACTAGCGGGGTGGATTACTTC
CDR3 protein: CASSQDGTSGVDYF

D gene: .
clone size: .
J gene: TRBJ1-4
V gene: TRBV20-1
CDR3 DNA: TGCAGTGCTTTCCTAGTCGGCCTTAATGAAAAACTGTTTTTT
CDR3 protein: CSAFLVGLNEKLFF

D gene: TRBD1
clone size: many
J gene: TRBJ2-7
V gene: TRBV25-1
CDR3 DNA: TGTGCCAGCAGTCCGTCGAACAGGGGGTCCTACGAGCAGTACTTC
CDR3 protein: CASSPSNRGSYEQYF

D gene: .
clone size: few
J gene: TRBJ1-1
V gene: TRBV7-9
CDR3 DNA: TGTGCCAGCAGCCTACCCCCGGGGGGGGGAGCTTTCTTT
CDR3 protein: CASSLPPGGGAFF

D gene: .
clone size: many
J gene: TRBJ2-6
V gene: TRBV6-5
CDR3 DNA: TGTGCCAGCAGCGGATCTGGGGCCAACGTCCTGACTTTC
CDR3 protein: CASSGSGANVLTF

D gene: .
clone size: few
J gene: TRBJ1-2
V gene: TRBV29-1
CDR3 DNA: TGCAGCGTTGAAGACAGGGTTCGGGACTACACCTTC
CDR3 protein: CSVEDRVRDYTF

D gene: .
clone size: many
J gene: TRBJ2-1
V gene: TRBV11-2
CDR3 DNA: TGTGCCAGCAGCTTAGGGGTCAACAATGAGCAGTTCTTC
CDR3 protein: CASSLGVNNEQFF

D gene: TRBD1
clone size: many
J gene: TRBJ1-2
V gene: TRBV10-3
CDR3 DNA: TGTGCCATCAGTCTGGAGGGGGCGAACTATGGCTACACCTTC
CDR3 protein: CAISLEGANYGYTF

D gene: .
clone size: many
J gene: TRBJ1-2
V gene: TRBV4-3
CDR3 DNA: TGCGCCAGCAGCCAAGATGTTGGAGCTAACTATGGCTACACCTTC
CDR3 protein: CASSQDVGANYGYTF

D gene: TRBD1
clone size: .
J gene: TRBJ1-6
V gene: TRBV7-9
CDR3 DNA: TGTGCCAGCAGCTTCTGGGACAGGTCACCCCTCCACTTT
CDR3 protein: CASSFWDRSPLHF

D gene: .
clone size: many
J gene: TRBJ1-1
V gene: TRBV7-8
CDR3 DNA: TGTGCCAGCAGCTTAGGCGTAGGGGAAGCTTTCTTT
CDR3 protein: CASSLGVGEAFF

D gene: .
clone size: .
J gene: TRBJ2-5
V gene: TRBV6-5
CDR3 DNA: TGTGCCAGCAGTTCCCCACCGGAGGGGGGGATACAAGAGACCCAGTACTTC
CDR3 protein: CASSSPPEGGIQETQYF

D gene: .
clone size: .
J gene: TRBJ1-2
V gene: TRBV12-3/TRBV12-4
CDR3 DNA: TGTGCCAGCAGTTTCGCGCAGATCTATGGCTACACCTTC
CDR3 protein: CASSFAQIYGYTF

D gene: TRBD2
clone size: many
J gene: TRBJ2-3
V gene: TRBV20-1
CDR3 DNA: TGCAGTGCTGATACCGGGACTAGCGGACCCCTAGCTAGGCCAGATACGCAGTATTTT
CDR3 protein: CSADTGTSGPLARPDTQYF

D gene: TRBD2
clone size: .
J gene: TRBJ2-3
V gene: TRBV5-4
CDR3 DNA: TGTGCCAGCAGCTTGGGACTAGCGGGGGCCCCGCCTCCCACAGATACGCAGTATTTT
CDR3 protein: CASSLGLAGAPPPTDTQYF

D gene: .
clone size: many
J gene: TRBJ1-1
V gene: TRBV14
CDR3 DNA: TGTGCCAGCAGCCAAGGACAGAACACTGAAGCTTTCTTT
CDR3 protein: CASSQGQNTEAFF

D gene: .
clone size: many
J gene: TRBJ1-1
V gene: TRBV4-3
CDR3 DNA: TGCGCCAGCAGCCAAGATTATGAGGGTGAAGCTTTCTTT
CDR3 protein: CASSQDYEGEAFF

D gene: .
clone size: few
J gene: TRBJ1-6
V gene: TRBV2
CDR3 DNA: TGTGCCAGCAGTGTAGTCCAACAGCTCTTCTATTCACCCCTCCACTTT
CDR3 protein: CASSVVQQLFYSPLHF

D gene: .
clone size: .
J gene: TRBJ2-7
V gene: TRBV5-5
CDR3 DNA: TGTGCCAGCAGCTTTTTGCAGGCTCCCTACGAGCAGTACTTC
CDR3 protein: CASSFLQAPYEQYF